Below, one T cell receptor beta chain is given with its context. TCRdb reworked the 5' RACE reads into one entry per CDR3 protein, no DNA. Listed are approximately 460,000 distinct CDR3 sequences; 6% to 8% falls within the top ten. The data stem from a study of T cells expressing NK-cell markers. The overall study: Repertoire data for TCR beta were derived from sorted T cells (CD3+CD56+NKG2C+, CD3+CD56+NKG2C- and CD3+CD56-NKG2C+). Seven of the eight sequenced donors were HCMV-seropositive; one was seronegative.

The CDR3 runs 17 residues. Looked up from germline, CDR1 is SGHTA and CDR2 is FQGNSA. The chain joins TRBV7-2 to TRBJ1-3; no DNA is available, so the TRBD1 call from TCRdb remains unchecked. The receptor comes from a woman aged 18 to 75 in good health. Sequences were obtained from blood T cells: a sorted CD56 or NKG2C T cell subset, CD4+ or CD8+ T cells, or bulk PBMC T cells (not recorded which). This chain's CDR3 is CASSLLRTGGSGNTIYF. The full variable domain, in which reference TRBV7-2 and TRBJ1-3 provide the parts outside the CDR3, is GAGVSQSPSNKVTEKGKDVELRCDPISGHTALYWYRQSLGQGLEFLIYFQGNSAPDKSGLPSDRFSAERTGGSVSTLTIQRTQQEDSAVYLCASSLLRTGGSGNTIYFGEGSWLTVV.